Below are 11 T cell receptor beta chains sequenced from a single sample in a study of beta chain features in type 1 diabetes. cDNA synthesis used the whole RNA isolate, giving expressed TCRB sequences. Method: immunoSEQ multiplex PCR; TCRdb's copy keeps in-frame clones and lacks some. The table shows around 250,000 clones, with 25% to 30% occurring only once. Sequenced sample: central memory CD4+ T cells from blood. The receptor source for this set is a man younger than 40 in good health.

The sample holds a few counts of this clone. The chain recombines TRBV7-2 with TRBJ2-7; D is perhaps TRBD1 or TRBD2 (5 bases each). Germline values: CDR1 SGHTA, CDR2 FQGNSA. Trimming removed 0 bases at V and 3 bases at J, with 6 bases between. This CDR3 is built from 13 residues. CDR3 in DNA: TGTGCCAGCAGCTTAGCGGGGGACTACGAGCAGTACTTC. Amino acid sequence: CASSLAGDYEQYF.

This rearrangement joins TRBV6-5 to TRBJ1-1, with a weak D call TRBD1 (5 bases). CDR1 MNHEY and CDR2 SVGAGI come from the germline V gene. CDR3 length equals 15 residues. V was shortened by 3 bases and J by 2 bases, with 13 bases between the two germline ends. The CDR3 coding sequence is TGTGCCAGCAGTTATCGGCAGGGCAGAAACACTGAAGCTTTCTTT. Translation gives CASSYRQGRNTEAFF.

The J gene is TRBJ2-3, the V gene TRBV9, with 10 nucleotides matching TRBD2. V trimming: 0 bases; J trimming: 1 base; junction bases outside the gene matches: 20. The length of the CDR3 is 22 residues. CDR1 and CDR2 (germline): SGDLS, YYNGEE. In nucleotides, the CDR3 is TGTGCCAGCAGCGTAGGGGCCTGGAGGACTAGCGGAGCTTGGGAGGGCACAGATACGCAGTATTTT. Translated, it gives CASSVGAWRTSGAWEGTDTQYF.

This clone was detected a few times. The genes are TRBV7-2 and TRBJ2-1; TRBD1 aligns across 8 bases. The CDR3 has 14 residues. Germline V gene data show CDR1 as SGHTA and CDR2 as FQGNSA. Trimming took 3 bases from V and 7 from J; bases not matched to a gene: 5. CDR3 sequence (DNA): TGTGCCAGCAGCTTGACCCAGGGGGCAAATGAGCAGTTCTTC. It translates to CASSLTQGANEQFF.

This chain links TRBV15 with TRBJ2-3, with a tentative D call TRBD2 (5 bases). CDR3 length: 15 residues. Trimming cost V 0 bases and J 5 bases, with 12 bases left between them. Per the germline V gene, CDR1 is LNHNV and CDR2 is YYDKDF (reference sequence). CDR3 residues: CATSRDPTEGDTQYF. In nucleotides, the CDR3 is TGTGCCACCAGCAGAGATCCCACAGAGGGAGATACGCAGTATTTT.

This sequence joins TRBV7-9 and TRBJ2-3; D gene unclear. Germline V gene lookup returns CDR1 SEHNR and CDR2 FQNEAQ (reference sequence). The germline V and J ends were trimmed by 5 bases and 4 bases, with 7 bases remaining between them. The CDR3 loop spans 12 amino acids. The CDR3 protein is CASSPDSDTQYF. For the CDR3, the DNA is TGTGCCAGCAGCCCAGATTCAGATACGCAGTATTTT.

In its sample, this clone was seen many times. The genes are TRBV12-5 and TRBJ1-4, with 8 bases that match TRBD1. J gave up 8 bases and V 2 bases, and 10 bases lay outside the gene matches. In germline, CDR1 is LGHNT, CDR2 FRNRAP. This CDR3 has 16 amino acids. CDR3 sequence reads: CASGLTGQGRGEKLFF. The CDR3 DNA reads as TGTGCTAGTGGTTTGACCGGACAGGGACGAGGCGAAAAACTGTTTTTT.

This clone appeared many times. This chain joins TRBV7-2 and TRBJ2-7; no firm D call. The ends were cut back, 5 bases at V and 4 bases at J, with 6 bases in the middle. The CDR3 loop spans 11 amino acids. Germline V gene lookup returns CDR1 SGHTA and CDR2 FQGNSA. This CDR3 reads CASSEKYEQYF. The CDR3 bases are TGTGCCAGCAGCGAGAAGTACGAGCAGTACTTC.

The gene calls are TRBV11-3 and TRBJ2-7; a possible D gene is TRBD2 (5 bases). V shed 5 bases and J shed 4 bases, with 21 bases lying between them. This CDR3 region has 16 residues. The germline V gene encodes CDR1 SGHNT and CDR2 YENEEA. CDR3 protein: CASSLFSGCGGYEQYF. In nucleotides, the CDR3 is TGTGCCAGCAGCCTATTTTCCGGGTGTGGAGGTTACGAGCAGTACTTC.

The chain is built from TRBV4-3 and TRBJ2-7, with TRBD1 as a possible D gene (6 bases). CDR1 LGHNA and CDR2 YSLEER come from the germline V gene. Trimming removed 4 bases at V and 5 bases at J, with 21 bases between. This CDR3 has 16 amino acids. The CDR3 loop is CASSRERTATFNEQYF. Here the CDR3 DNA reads TGCGCCAGCAGCCGAGAGAGGACAGCGACTTTCAACGAGCAGTACTTC.

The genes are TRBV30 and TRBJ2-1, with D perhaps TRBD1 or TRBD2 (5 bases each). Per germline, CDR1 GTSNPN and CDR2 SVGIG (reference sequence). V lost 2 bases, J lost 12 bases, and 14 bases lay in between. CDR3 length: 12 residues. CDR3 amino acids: CAWSSASGPQFF. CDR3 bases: TGTGCCTGGAGTTCGGCTTCGGGGCCGCAGTTCTTC.